The next 17 T cell receptor beta chains were all read from a single sample in a study of blood T cell repertoires in COVID-19. Profiling relied on immunoSEQ multiplex PCR, and the TCRdb table lists in-frame clones only, not all of them. This table has under 300,000 clones, around nine tenths appearing once. Sequencing was carried out using PBMCs or T cells enriched from blood (not recorded which). The source of these receptors is a woman aged 40 to 50 who had recovered from COVID-19.

The chain employs TRBV14 and TRBJ2-7; the D gene is possibly TRBD2 (5 bases). The CDR3 is made up of 14 amino acids. V was cut by 1 base and J by 8 bases, with 15 bases left in between. CDR1 is SGHDN, CDR2 FVKESK, per germline. Written as DNA, the CDR3 is TGTGCCAGCAGCCAAGCGGTAGGAGGTGGCAAGCAGTACTTC. Translating it yields CASSQAVGGGKQYF.

This chain connects TRBV28 to TRBJ2-3, with 9 bases fitting TRBD1. This CDR3 comprises 14 residues. Germline CDR1 is MDHEN and CDR2 is SYDVKM. Trimming cost V 6 bases and J 4 bases; bases outside gene matches: 5. The DNA of the CDR3 is TGTGCCAGCAGCCGGGACAGGGATGCAGATACGCAGTATTTT. Residues: CASSRDRDADTQYF.

V usage is TRBV7-6 and J usage is TRBJ2-1, with 14 nucleotides matching TRBD2. The CDR3 has 18 amino acids. With V trimmed by 5 bases and J by 5 bases, 11 bases remained unmatched. Germline loops: CDR1 SGHVS, CDR2 FNYEAQ. The CDR3 here is CASSPVPGLAGVNNEQFF. CDR3 bases: TGTGCCAGCAGCCCGGTCCCGGGACTAGCGGGAGTGAACAATGAGCAGTTCTTC.

This chain links TRBV5-4 with TRBJ2-1; possibly TRBD2 for D (5 bases). V was trimmed by 0 bases and J by 12 bases, leaving 19 bases between them. Germline-derived CDR1 and CDR2 are SGHNT and YYREEE (reference sequence). This CDR3 has 15 residues. This CDR3 is CASSLEGSGGLRQFF. The CDR3 DNA sequence: TGTGCCAGCAGCTTGGAAGGTAGTGGCGGACTGCGGCAGTTCTTC.

The rearrangement links TRBV2 to TRBJ2-3; 8 positions agree with TRBD2. Losses at the gene ends were 0 bases for V and 6 bases for J; bases not matched to a gene: 14. Germline V gives CDR1 SNHLY, CDR2 FYNNEI. The CDR3 extends over 18 amino acids. Written as DNA, the CDR3 is TGTGCCAGCAGTGAAGCGCTTCATACGGGAGGGCCTCGCGATACGCAGTATTTT. Protein product: CASSEALHTGGPRDTQYF.

The chain employs TRBV27 and TRBJ1-5; 9 positions agree with TRBD1. Germline assignment: CDR1 MNHEY and CDR2 SMNVEV (reference sequence). The CDR3 covers 16 residues. V dropped 2 bases and J dropped 7; count of bases not matched to a gene: 9. The CDR3: CASSLQGTGSGQPQHF. CDR3 nucleotide sequence: TGTGCCAGCAGTTTACAAGGGACAGGGTCTGGACAGCCCCAGCATTTT.

The chain employs TRBV5-1 and TRBJ1-4; D remains unclear. Germline CDR1 and CDR2: SGHRS and YFSETQ. Trimming took off 3 bases at V and 7 bases at J, with 19 bases between the two ends. This CDR3 has 16 residues. For the CDR3, the DNA is TGCGCCAGCAGCTCTATCTCGGGAGCCAGGAGTGAAAAACTGTTTTTT. Its translation: CASSSISGARSEKLFF.

The chain combines TRBV9 with TRBJ1-2; no definite D call. Germline V gene lookup returns CDR1 SGDLS and CDR2 YYNGEE. The CDR3 totals 14 residues. V was shortened by 2 bases and J by 8 bases, with 16 bases between the two germline ends. Here the CDR3 reads CASSVLDVAGGYTF. In DNA, the CDR3 is TGTGCCAGCAGCGTTCTAGACGTGGCGGGGGGCTACACCTTC.

This clone was found once. J is TRBJ2-3 and V is TRBV10-2, with 8 bases matching TRBD1. The length of the CDR3 is 13 residues. V gave up 3 bases and J gave up 6 bases; unmatched junction bases: 2. Per germline, CDR1 WSHSY and CDR2 SAAADI. The chain's CDR3 is CASSDRGPDTQYF. As DNA, the CDR3 is TGCGCCAGCAGTGACAGGGGGCCGGATACGCAGTATTTT.

The chain carries TRBV3-1 (or the pseudogene TRBV3-2) and TRBJ2-5; the D is unclear. The CDR3 loop spans 13 amino acids. V was cut by 4 bases and J by 3 bases, with 9 bases left in between. The germline V gene has CDR1 LGHDT and CDR2 YNNKEL (reference sequence). The CDR3 DNA follows: TGTGCCAGCAGCCTCCGAGCTGAAGAGACCCAGTACTTC. Protein product: CASSLRAEETQYF.

The rearrangement joins TRBV5-1 to TRBJ2-2; possible D gene TRBD1, 6 bases. Germline V gene lookup returns CDR1 SGHRS and CDR2 YFSETQ. The CDR3 consists of 16 residues. Between the trimmed V and J ends, which lost 2 bases and 6 bases, there was a span of 17 bases. This chain's CDR3 is CASSFQGWRRPGELFF. CDR3 coding DNA: TGCGCCAGCAGCTTCCAGGGGTGGAGGAGGCCCGGGGAGCTGTTTTTT.

The chain is built from TRBV24-1 and TRBJ2-1; TRBD2 might be the D (7 bases). Germline values: CDR1 KGHDR, CDR2 SFDVKD. CDR3 length: 15 amino acids. Trimming shortened V by 5 bases and J by 9 bases, and 19 bases separated the two germline ends. CDR3 sequence reads: CATSVGGGSYSEQFF. The CDR3 nucleotides are TGTGCCACCAGTGTAGGGGGAGGGAGCTATAGTGAGCAGTTCTTC.

The chain joins TRBV25-1 to TRBJ1-6; 8 nucleotides align to TRBD1. CDR1 MGHDK and CDR2 SYGVNS come from the germline V gene. The CDR3 extends over 15 amino acids. J lost 6 bases, V lost 4 bases, and 5 bases had no gene match. CDR3 nucleotides: TGTGCCAGCAGTGTGGCGGGGACAGGTAATTCACCCCTCCACTTT. This translates into CASSVAGTGNSPLHF.

V and J are TRBV19 and TRBJ1-3; D is undetermined. The V end was cut by 3 bases, the J end by 4 bases, with 10 bases between. Germline V gene data show CDR1 as LNHDA and CDR2 as SQIVND (reference sequence). The CDR3 has 14 amino acids. CDR3 in amino acids: CASSMRLAGNTIYF. The CDR3 DNA reads as TGTGCCAGTAGTATGCGGTTGGCGGGAAACACCATATATTTT.

This sequence joins TRBV6-5 and TRBJ2-5, with 10 bases identical to TRBD1. The CDR3 extends over 14 amino acids. V lost 7 bases to trimming and J lost 4 bases; unmatched junction nucleotides: 6. Germline V gives CDR1 MNHEY, CDR2 SVGAGI. The CDR3 reads CASTRDRGGETQYF. The CDR3 bases are TGTGCCAGCACGAGGGACAGGGGCGGAGAGACCCAGTACTTC.

The V and J genes are TRBV10-3 and TRBJ2-2; D unclear. V was pared by 1 base and J by 1 base, with 7 bases between. This CDR3 is 15 amino acids long. Looked up from germline, CDR1 is ENHRY and CDR2 is SYGVKD. CDR3 nucleotides: TGTGCCATCAGTGAGTTGGCAGGGAACACCGGGGAGCTGTTTTTT. Its translation: CAISELAGNTGELFF.

The CDR3 nucleotides read TGTGCCAGCAGCTCGCGACAGGGAAAGTTCGGGGAGCTGTTTTTT. Its protein product is CASSSRQGKFGELFF. The chain couples TRBV7-9 to TRBJ2-2; 7 positions agree with TRBD1. The V and J ends lost 4 bases and 7 bases, in that order; junction bases with no gene match: 9. Germline lookup yields CDR1 SEHNR and CDR2 FQNEAQ (reference sequence). This CDR3 spans 15 amino acids.